This TCR beta chain derives from a study of cytomegalovirus exposure and HLA in healthy donors. The study's findings and limits: Some public TCRs appeared in many individuals, while most sequences were rare. An apparent linkage of common viral pathogens to several of the most significant clusters emerged in a later analysis.

Donors had nominal health at sampling but likely had unrecorded immune exposures. The CDR3 spans 17 residues. From germline, CDR1 is SGHDT and CDR2 YYEEEE. The V end was cut by 2 bases, the J end by 0 bases, with 17 bases between. Concerning this clone: Its target is unknown.

PCR used 60 Vbeta primers and 13 Jbeta primers. Sequencing used immunoSEQ multiplex PCR; TCRdb keeps in-frame clones, though not all of them. The repertoire holds about 120,000 clones, with around 74% as singletons. V gene TRBV5-6 combines with J gene TRBJ2-5; D may be TRBD2 (6 bases). This TCR came from a man between 60 and 75 years old in good health and CMV-seropositive. The sequenced sample consisted of PBMCs. CDR3 sequence (DNA): TGTGCCAGCAGCTTTCGGAGGGTGGTACCGTACCAAGAGACCCAGTACTTC. Protein product: CASSFRRVVPYQETQYF.